A single sample is the source of the 5 T cell receptor beta chains below, sequenced in a study of CD8 T cells in Susac syndrome. RNA in amounts of 0.5 to 1 ug was reverse transcribed with random hexamers. TCRdb reanalysed the immunoSEQ multiplex PCR reads using MiXCR and keeps one entry per CDR3 protein. The repertoire holds some 160,000 distinct CDR3 sequences, about 90% seen once, with approximately 0.075% in the top ten. The specimen sequenced was CD4+ T cells from PBMCs. The receptors originated from a human donor in good health.

The chain couples TRBV18 to TRBJ1-1; D is undetermined. Germline V gives CDR1 KGHSH, CDR2 LQKENI. CDR3 length: 14 residues. Trimming left V 2 bases short and J 5 bases short, with 12 bases between. This CDR3 is CASSPAPARTEAFF. The CDR3 nucleotides read TGTGCCAGCTCACCAGCCCCGGCGAGGACTGAAGCTTTCTTT.

The rearrangement uses TRBV29-1 and TRBJ1-2, with TRBD1 identical over 7 bases. The CDR3 extends over 12 amino acids. Germline values: CDR1 SQVTM, CDR2 ANQGSEA. J lost 3 bases, V lost 7 bases, and 5 bases had no gene match. The CDR3 sequence is CSDQTGDYGYTF. Written as DNA, the CDR3 is TGCAGCGACCAAACAGGGGACTATGGCTACACCTTC.

This chain joins TRBV6-5 and TRBJ1-5, with D perhaps matching TRBD1 (5 bases). V was clipped by 2 bases and J by 8 bases, with 25 bases between them. The CDR3 runs 18 residues. The germline CDR1 and CDR2 sequences are MNHEY and SVGAGI. DNA of the CDR3: TGTGCCAGCAGTTACCAACCCCCGACGACAGCGGCTGGGGAGCCCCAGCATTTT. This gives the protein CASSYQPPTTAAGEPQHF.

The chain is built from TRBV9 and TRBJ1-1; 7 nucleotides agree with TRBD1. J lost 1 base, V lost 3 bases, and 6 bases had no gene match. The germline gives CDR1 SGDLS, CDR2 YYNGEE. This CDR3 comprises 15 residues. This CDR3 reads CASSGRTGPNTEAFF. The CDR3 bases are TGTGCCAGCAGCGGACGGACAGGACCGAACACTGAAGCTTTCTTT.

The gene calls are TRBV18 and TRBJ2-7; D is undetermined. The germline V gene encodes CDR1 KGHSH and CDR2 LQKENI. The germline V and J ends were trimmed by 6 bases and 3 bases, with 21 bases remaining between them. The CDR3 has 16 amino acids. The CDR3 reads CASSKYPDQRVYEQYF. CDR3 sequence (DNA): TGTGCCAGCTCTAAGTATCCGGACCAACGAGTCTACGAGCAGTACTTC.